What follows are 31 T cell receptor beta chains derived from one specimen sequenced in a study of blood T cell repertoires in COVID-19. The method was immunoSEQ multiplex PCR; TCRdb's version includes in-frame clones alone and lacks a portion of them. This table has around 140,000 clones, about 90% appearing once. The sample comprised peripheral blood. These receptor sequences come from a man in his 60s with active or convalescent COVID-19.

This chain connects TRBV5-5 to TRBJ2-2, with a weak D call TRBD2 (5 bases). CDR1 and CDR2 (germline): SGHKS, YYEKEE (reference sequence). The length of the CDR3 is 16 residues. V was clipped by 4 bases and J by 1 base, with 14 bases between them. CDR3 in amino acids: CASSGPGSWNTGELFF. The CDR3 DNA follows: TGTGCCAGCAGCGGTCCGGGATCGTGGAACACCGGGGAGCTGTTTTTT.

The chain combines TRBV10-3 with TRBJ2-1; 11 bases align to TRBD2. Germline lookup yields CDR1 ENHRY and CDR2 SYGVKD. V shed 3 bases and J 6 bases; nucleotides not matched to a gene: 4. The CDR3 extends over 15 amino acids. The CDR3 DNA sequence: TGTGCCATCAGTGATGCGACTAGCGGGACCAATGAGCAGTTCTTC. The encoded protein is CAISDATSGTNEQFF.

The J gene is TRBJ2-5, the V gene TRBV2; 8 nucleotides align to TRBD2. CDR1 is SNHLY and CDR2 is FYNNEI in the germline V gene. The trim removed 1 base at V and 5 bases at J, leaving 6 bases unmatched. There are 15 residues in the CDR3. The DNA for the CDR3 is TGTGCCAGCAGTGAAGTGGCTTCGGGAGGGGAGACCCAGTACTTC. This translates into CASSEVASGGETQYF.

The V call is TRBV6-5, the J call TRBJ1-4, with TRBD1 matching 9 bases. This CDR3 has 15 residues. V trimming: 2 bases; J trimming: 5 bases; junction bases outside the gene matches: 3. CDR1 and CDR2 (germline): MNHEY, SVGAGI. CDR3 nucleotide sequence: TGTGCCAGCAGTTACACCGGGACAGGGAATGAAAAACTGTTTTTT. Residues: CASSYTGTGNEKLFF.

This chain uses TRBV3-1 (or the pseudogene TRBV3-2) with TRBJ2-7, with a possible D match to TRBD2 (6 bases). The CDR3 covers 15 residues. Between the trimmed V and J ends, which lost 1 base and 0 bases, there was a span of 10 bases. Looked up from germline, CDR1 is LGHDT and CDR2 is YNNKEL (reference sequence). Written as DNA, the CDR3 is TGTGCCAGCAGCCAAGGAGGAGGGTACTCCTACGAGCAGTACTTC. Encoded protein: CASSQGGGYSYEQYF.

The V gene is TRBV7-8, the J gene TRBJ2-5; possible D gene TRBD2, 5 bases. The CDR3 loop spans 11 amino acids. V was pared by 1 base and J by 10 bases, with 7 bases between. The germline gives CDR1 SGHVS, CDR2 FQNEAQ. As DNA, the CDR3 is TGTGCCAGCAGCTTAGACCGGGACCAGTACTTC. It is translated as CASSLDRDQYF.

The V and J genes are TRBV30 and TRBJ1-2; possible D gene TRBD1, 6 bases. V shed 6 bases and J shed 6 bases, with 11 bases lying between them. Germline V gene sequence: CDR1 GTSNPN, CDR2 SVGIG (reference sequence). The CDR3 totals 11 residues. The CDR3 sequence is CACNRDDGYTF. The CDR3 nucleotides are TGTGCCTGCAACAGGGATGATGGCTACACCTTC.

The J gene is TRBJ2-1, the V gene TRBV28; D possibly corresponds to TRBD1 (6 bases). V lost 6 bases and J 0 bases, leaving 6 bases between the germline ends. This CDR3 is built from 13 residues. CDR1 is MDHEN and CDR2 is SYDVKM in the germline V gene. CDR3 nucleotides: TGTGCCAGCAGGGGGGCCTCCTACAATGAGCAGTTCTTC. Translated, it gives CASRGASYNEQFF. Filled out from reference TRBV28 and TRBJ2-1, the complete variable domain reads DVKVTQSSRYLVKRTGEKVFLECVQDMDHENMFWYRQDPGLGLRLIYFSYDVKMKEKGDIPEGYSVSREKKERFSLILESASTNQTSMYLCASRGASYNEQFFGPGTRLTVL.

V gene TRBV4-2 combines with J gene TRBJ1-4; D may be TRBD1 (6 bases). V was trimmed by 3 bases and J by 7 bases, leaving 18 bases between them. The CDR3 extends over 16 amino acids. Germline CDR1 reads LGHNA; CDR2 reads YNFKEQ. CDR3 in DNA: TGTGCCAGCAGCCATCCGCTCGGGGGGGCGGGTGAAAAACTGTTTTTT. Its protein is CASSHPLGGAGEKLFF.

This clone has only a few counts. The V call is TRBV7-2, the J call TRBJ1-1; D call uncertain. Germline V lookup: CDR1 SGHTA, CDR2 FQGNSA. CDR3 length equals 13 residues. With 4 bases removed from V and 4 bases from J, the gap between germline ends came to 10 bases. In DNA, the CDR3 is TGTGCCAGCAGCTCTTGGGGAGTCACTGAAGCTTTCTTT. This gives the protein CASSSWGVTEAFF.

The rearrangement uses TRBV6-5 and TRBJ1-2, with TRBD1 matching over 10 bases. Germline values: CDR1 MNHEY, CDR2 SVGAGI. J gave up 4 bases and V 9 bases, and 5 bases lay outside the gene matches. There are 13 residues in the CDR3. CDR3 sequence: CASETGGIYGYTF. The CDR3 DNA is TGTGCCAGTGAGACAGGGGGCATCTATGGCTACACCTTC.

The chain joins TRBV19 to TRBJ1-2, with D hard to call. There are 13 residues in the CDR3. Trimming shortened V by 6 bases and J by 2 bases, and 10 bases separated the two germline ends. Germline V gene sequence: CDR1 LNHDA, CDR2 SQIVND (reference sequence). CDR3 loop: CASSLLLNYGYTF. The CDR3 region has the DNA TGTGCCAGTAGCCTCCTCCTAAACTATGGCTACACCTTC.

The chain uses TRBV5-1 and TRBJ1-5, with D uncertain. V was cut by 0 bases and J by 0 bases, with 7 bases left in between. The germline V gene encodes CDR1 SGHRS and CDR2 YFSETQ. The CDR3 is made up of 15 amino acids. DNA for the CDR3: TGCGCCAGCAGCTTGGGACTTAATAGCAATCAGCCCCAGCATTTT. Its protein product is CASSLGLNSNQPQHF.

This chain joins TRBV28 and TRBJ2-7; D is possibly TRBD1 (5 bases). Germline V lookup: CDR1 MDHEN, CDR2 SYDVKM. The CDR3 spans 13 residues. V was cut by 2 bases and J by 7 bases, with 12 bases left in between. The CDR3 reads CASSLLTVREQYF. The CDR3 DNA sequence: TGTGCCAGCAGTTTACTGACAGTAAGGGAGCAGTACTTC.

The J gene is TRBJ2-1, the V gene TRBV6-2 or TRBV6-3; TRBD2 matches at 11 bases. The CDR3 is 15 amino acids. CDR1 is MNHEY, CDR2 SVGEGT, per germline. V gave up 7 bases and J gave up 5 bases; unmatched junction bases: 7. The CDR3 nucleotides read TGTGCCAGCATCCCGACTAGCGGGAATCACAATGAGCAGTTCTTC. It specifies CASIPTSGNHNEQFF.

The CDR3 nucleotides are TGTGCCAGCAGTTTTCGCGGGAACACGCAGTATTTT. This sequence encodes CASSFRGNTQYF. The genes are TRBV28 and TRBJ2-3, with D possibly matching TRBD2 (6 bases). CDR1 and CDR2 from the germline V gene are MDHEN and SYDVKM. The CDR3 runs 12 residues. V lost 3 bases and J 9 bases, leaving 10 bases between the germline ends.

This chain links TRBV19 with TRBJ1-1; 11 bases align to TRBD1. The CDR3 extends over 15 amino acids. The ends lost 4 bases at V and 4 bases at J; junction bases unmatched: 5. The germline V gene encodes CDR1 LNHDA and CDR2 SQIVND (reference sequence). CDR3 loop: CASSTSGTGGTEAFF. CDR3 nucleotide sequence: TGTGCCAGTAGTACATCCGGGACAGGGGGCACTGAAGCTTTCTTT.

The CDR3 spells CASSPRTGGTETQYF. CDR3 sequence (DNA): TGTGCCAGCTCACCGAGGACAGGGGGAACCGAGACCCAGTACTTC. The gene calls are TRBV18 and TRBJ2-5; 10 positions match TRBD1. V was pared by 3 bases and J by 5 bases, with 6 bases of the junction left unmatched. The CDR3 is made up of 15 amino acids. Germline CDR1 reads KGHSH; CDR2 reads LQKENI.

The V gene is TRBV4-1, the J gene TRBJ1-1; D possibly corresponds to TRBD1 (5 bases). The CDR3 spans 17 residues. Germline loops: CDR1 MGHRA, CDR2 YSYEKL. V shed 0 bases and J shed 3 bases, with 17 bases lying between them. CDR3 nucleotide sequence: TGCGCCAGCAGCCAAGATTCAGGGTTTGGGATGGACACTGAAGCTTTCTTT. Residues: CASSQDSGFGMDTEAFF.

This chain uses TRBV5-1 with TRBJ1-3; D is undetermined. Germline values: CDR1 SGHRS, CDR2 YFSETQ. Trimming cost V 0 bases and J 0 bases, with 4 bases left between them. The CDR3 sequence is 14 residues long. The CDR3 is CASSLAGSGNTIYF. In DNA, the CDR3 is TGCGCCAGCAGCTTGGCAGGCTCTGGAAACACCATATATTTT.

The V and J genes are TRBV4-2 and TRBJ2-7, with 11 bases matching TRBD2. The ends lost 1 base at V and 1 base at J; junction bases unmatched: 3. CDR3 length equals 16 residues. Per the germline V gene, CDR1 is LGHNA and CDR2 is YNFKEQ. CDR3 region: CASSQGGLADSYEQYF. The CDR3 DNA follows: TGTGCCAGCAGCCAAGGGGGACTAGCGGATTCCTACGAGCAGTACTTC.

The chain uses TRBV5-1 and TRBJ1-1, with D hard to call. Germline V lookup: CDR1 SGHRS, CDR2 YFSETQ. The CDR3 length is 15 residues. Trimming removed 0 bases from V and 0 bases from J, with 9 bases in between. The DNA of the CDR3 is TGCGCCAGCAGCTTGGACACCCAATTGAACACTGAAGCTTTCTTT. It is translated as CASSLDTQLNTEAFF. Complete variable domain (other parts from reference TRBV5-1 and TRBJ1-1): KAGVTQTPRYLIKTRGQQVTLSCSPISGHRSVSWYQQTPGQGLQFLFEYFSETQRNKGNFPGRFSGRQFSNSRSEMNVSTLELGDSALYLCASSLDTQLNTEAFFGQGTRLTVV.

The rearrangement links TRBV5-1 to TRBJ2-3; the match to TRBD2 covers 9 bases. Germline V gene data show CDR1 as SGHRS and CDR2 as YFSETQ. The ends lost 0 bases at V and 5 bases at J; junction bases unmatched: 7. This CDR3 has 16 amino acids. This chain's CDR3 is CASSLGLAERRDTQYF. The CDR3 DNA reads as TGCGCCAGCAGCTTGGGACTAGCGGAACGGAGAGATACGCAGTATTTT.

The J gene is TRBJ2-3, the V gene TRBV5-1, with D hard to call. The CDR3 spans 14 residues. V lost 7 bases, J lost 2 bases, and 14 bases lay in between. The V gene's germline CDR1 is SGHRS and CDR2 YFSETQ. The CDR3 protein is CASASPPNTDTQYF. CDR3 sequence (DNA): TGCGCCAGCGCGTCCCCTCCCAACACAGATACGCAGTATTTT.

This clone appeared a few times. This CDR3 is CASRRDVGNQPQHF. The CDR3 coding sequence is TGTGCCAGCCGCAGGGATGTCGGCAATCAGCCCCAGCATTTT. This chain joins TRBV2 and TRBJ1-5; the D gene is possibly TRBD1 (5 bases). Per the germline V gene, CDR1 is SNHLY and CDR2 is FYNNEI. This CDR3 is built from 14 residues. Deletions cut 8 bases from V and 2 bases from J, with 13 bases between.

The chain links TRBV13 to TRBJ2-7, with a possible D match to TRBD1 (6 bases). The CDR3 spans 15 residues. Trimming pared 4 bases from V and 2 bases from J, leaving 15 bases between. CDR1 and CDR2 from the germline V gene are PRHDT and FYEKMQ (reference sequence). The CDR3 sequence is CASSSTGNIPYEQYF. The DNA of the CDR3 is TGTGCCAGCAGCTCGACAGGTAATATTCCCTACGAGCAGTACTTC.

V gene TRBV19 combines with J gene TRBJ2-1; D remains unclear. The ends were cut back, 4 bases at V and 12 bases at J, with 13 bases in the middle. This CDR3 is 12 amino acids long. Per the germline V gene, CDR1 is LNHDA and CDR2 is SQIVND (reference sequence). The CDR3 protein is CASSTLDSPQFF. The CDR3 coding sequence is TGTGCCAGTAGTACCCTCGACTCTCCGCAGTTCTTC.

The V gene is TRBV27, the J gene TRBJ1-1, with 8 bases identical to TRBD1. Germline CDR1 reads MNHEY; CDR2 reads SMNVEV (reference sequence). Trimming at V came to 7 bases and at J to 0 bases, leaving 7 bases not matched to a gene. This CDR3 is built from 15 residues. CDR3 loop: CASTPLTGVNTEAFF. The CDR3, as DNA: TGTGCCAGCACTCCCCTGACAGGGGTGAACACTGAAGCTTTCTTT.

V usage is TRBV19 and J usage is TRBJ2-7; 8 bases are a match to TRBD1. V trimming: 3 bases; J trimming: 1 base; junction bases outside the gene matches: 5. Germline loops: CDR1 LNHDA, CDR2 SQIVND (reference sequence). CDR3 length equals 15 residues. For the CDR3, the DNA is TGTGCCAGTAGTATCTCAGGGGGCGCGTCCTACGAGCAGTACTTC. Its translation is CASSISGGASYEQYF.

The V call is TRBV19, the J call TRBJ2-6; maybe TRBD1 (5 bases). The CDR3 extends over 15 amino acids. V lost 5 bases, J lost 2 bases, and 10 bases lay in between. Per germline, CDR1 LNHDA and CDR2 SQIVND (reference sequence). The CDR3 bases are TGTGCCAGTAGTGCCAGGACAACTGGGGCCAACGTCCTGACTTTC. Translation: CASSARTTGANVLTF.

The J gene is TRBJ2-2, the V gene TRBV7-3, with 14 bases identical to TRBD2. There are 16 residues in the CDR3. The V gene end was trimmed by 5 bases and the J gene end by 8 bases; junction bases not matched to a gene: 7. CDR1 is SGHTA and CDR2 is FQGTGA in the germline V gene. The chain's CDR3 is CASSLGTSGSPGELFF. The CDR3 bases are TGTGCCAGCAGCCTAGGGACTAGCGGGAGTCCAGGGGAGCTGTTTTTT.